Below, 12 T cell receptor beta chains from the same sample are listed, as sequenced in a study. Each CDR3 protein is one row after TCRdb ran MiXCR on the RT-PCR reads. This table has hundreds of thousands of distinct CDR3 sequences, approximately 15% appearing once. The source material was memory CD4+ T cells from blood. Source of these receptors: a female donor in good health, serving as a healthy control.

About this clonotype itself: At one of its ends the junction is not consistent with the germline gene, which may arise from a read error. The CDR3 region is CGVEGSTNEKLFF. CDR3 nucleotide sequence: TGCGGCGTTGAGGGTTCAACTAATGAAAAACTGTTTTTT. The chain recombines TRBV29-1 with TRBJ1-4; unclear D gene. Germline loops: CDR1 SQVTM, CDR2 ANQGSEA. This CDR3 comprises 13 residues. Full variable domain (missing parts from reference TRBV29-1 and TRBJ1-4): SAVISQKPSRDICQRGTSLTIQCQVDSQVTMMFWYRQQPGQSLTLIATANQGSEATYESGFVIDKFPISRPNLTFSTLTVSNMSPEDSSIYLCGVEGSTNEKLFFGSGTQLSVL.

This clonotype occurred a few times. The V and J genes are TRBV18 and TRBJ2-7, with D maybe TRBD1 (6 bases). V shed 3 bases and J shed 0 bases, with 12 bases lying between them. Germline V gene data show CDR1 as KGHSH and CDR2 as LQKENI. The CDR3 loop spans 15 amino acids. The CDR3 loop reads CASSPGQRYSYEQYF. The CDR3, as DNA: TGTGCCAGCTCACCCGGACAGAGATACTCCTACGAGCAGTACTTC.

The table lists this clonotype with many counts. The chain couples TRBV7-6 to TRBJ2-7; D remains ambiguous. Germline-derived CDR1 and CDR2 are SGHVS and FNYEAQ. V was cut by 1 base and J by 6 bases, with 7 bases left in between. CDR3 length: 12 residues. Written as DNA, the CDR3 is TGTGCCAGCAGCTTAGACGTGAGCGAGCAGTACTTC. Its protein is CASSLDVSEQYF. The full variable domain, completed using reference TRBV7-6 and TRBJ2-7, is GAGVSQSPRYKVTKRGQDVALRCDPISGHVSLYWYRQALGQGPEFLTYFNYEAQQDKSGLPNDRFSAERPEGSISTLTIQRTEQRDSAMYRCASSLDVSEQYFGPGTRLTVT.

This clonotype was observed a handful of times. The rearrangement uses TRBV6-1 and TRBJ2-7; tentatively, D is TRBD1 (6 bases). Trimming took off 7 bases at V and 1 base at J, with 14 bases between the two ends. The CDR3 has 14 amino acids. Germline assignment: CDR1 MNHNS and CDR2 SASEGT. The CDR3 loop reads CASTGTPGSYEQYF. CDR3 nucleotides: TGTGCCAGCACCGGGACACCGGGGTCCTACGAGCAGTACTTC.

The chain has TRBV20-1 and TRBJ1-2; 9 bases match TRBD1. The V gene end was trimmed by 0 bases and the J gene end by 10 bases; junction bases not matched to a gene: 12. Looked up from germline, CDR1 is DFQATT and CDR2 is SNEGSKA (reference sequence). The CDR3 has 15 amino acids. The CDR3 here is CSARDPEAGQGVYTF. DNA of the CDR3: TGCAGTGCTAGAGATCCGGAGGCGGGACAGGGAGTCTACACCTTC.

The rearrangement uses TRBV2 and TRBJ1-1, with a possible D match to TRBD1 (6 bases). Germline V gene sequence: CDR1 SNHLY, CDR2 FYNNEI. Trimming took off 5 bases at V and 0 bases at J, with 13 bases between the two ends. The CDR3 extends over 15 amino acids. CDR3 sequence (DNA): TGTGCCAGCAGTTACAGACAGGTATTGAACACTGAAGCTTTCTTT. It encodes CASSYRQVLNTEAFF.

The chain couples TRBV4-3 to TRBJ2-7, with D possibly called TRBD1 or TRBD2 (5 bases each). The CDR3 has 19 amino acids. Germline-derived CDR1 and CDR2 are LGHNA and YSLEER. V lost 5 bases to trimming and J lost 1 base, with 27 bases between them. In DNA, the CDR3 is TGCGCCAGCAGCAAAAGAGGGACCTTACCAGTTGGATGGTCCTACGAGCAGTACTTC. It is translated as CASSKRGTLPVGWSYEQYF.

This clonotype has just a few counts. This chain uses TRBV4-1 with TRBJ1-5, with no clear D. This CDR3 is 13 amino acids long. The germline gives CDR1 MGHRA, CDR2 YSYEKL. V was trimmed by 4 bases and J by 4 bases, leaving 8 bases between them. Written as DNA, the CDR3 is TGCGCCAGCAGCCTGCAGGATAATCAGCCCCAGCATTTT. Its protein is CASSLQDNQPQHF.

The CDR3 nucleotides are TGCGCCAGCAGCTTGGGACAACGGGAAAAACTGTTTTTT. This codes for CASSLGQREKLFF. This sequence joins TRBV5-1 and TRBJ1-4; D ambiguous. The CDR3 consists of 13 residues. The germline CDR1 and CDR2 sequences are SGHRS and YFSETQ. V was pared by 0 bases and J by 8 bases, with 8 bases between.

This chain uses TRBV21-1 with TRBJ2-7; the table's D call, TRBD2, has no DNA check behind it. TRBV21-1 is marked as a pseudogene. The CDR3 has 17 amino acids. The CDR3 region is CASSKEESAPRAYEQYF. DNA of the CDR3: TGTGCCAGCAGCAAAGAGGAGTCGGCCCCCCGGGCCTACGAGCAGTACTTC.

The rearrangement links TRBV2 to TRBJ1-5; no firm D call. Trimming took 0 bases from V and 0 from J, leaving 6 bases between them. This CDR3 is 15 amino acids long. Germline V lookup: CDR1 SNHLY, CDR2 FYNNEI. In nucleotides, the CDR3 is TGTGCCAGCAGTGAAGCAGGGTATAGCAATCAGCCCCAGCATTTT. It specifies CASSEAGYSNQPQHF.

The CDR3 loop reads CASSDRGGSGYYEQYF. The CDR3 bases are TGCGCCAGCAGCGACCGAGGCGGTAGCGGCTACTACGAGCAGTACTTC. The chain uses TRBV5-1 and TRBJ2-7; D is possibly TRBD2 (6 bases). The V end was cut by 4 bases, the J end by 3 bases, with 20 bases between. The CDR3 runs to 16 residues. CDR1 and CDR2 from the germline V gene are SGHRS and YFSETQ.